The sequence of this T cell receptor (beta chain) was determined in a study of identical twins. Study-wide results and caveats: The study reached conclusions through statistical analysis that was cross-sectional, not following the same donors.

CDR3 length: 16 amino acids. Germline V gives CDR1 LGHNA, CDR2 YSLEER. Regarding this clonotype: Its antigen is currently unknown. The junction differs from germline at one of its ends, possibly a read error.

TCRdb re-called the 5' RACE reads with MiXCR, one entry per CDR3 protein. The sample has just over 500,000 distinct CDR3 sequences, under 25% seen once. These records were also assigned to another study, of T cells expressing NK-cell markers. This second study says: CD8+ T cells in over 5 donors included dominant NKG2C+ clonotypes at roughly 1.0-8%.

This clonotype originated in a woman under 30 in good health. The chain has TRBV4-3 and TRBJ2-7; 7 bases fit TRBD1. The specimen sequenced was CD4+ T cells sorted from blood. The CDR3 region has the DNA TGCGCCAGCAGCCAAGATTTAGGGGACAGACTTTACGAGCAGCACTTC. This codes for CASSQDLGDRLYEQHF.